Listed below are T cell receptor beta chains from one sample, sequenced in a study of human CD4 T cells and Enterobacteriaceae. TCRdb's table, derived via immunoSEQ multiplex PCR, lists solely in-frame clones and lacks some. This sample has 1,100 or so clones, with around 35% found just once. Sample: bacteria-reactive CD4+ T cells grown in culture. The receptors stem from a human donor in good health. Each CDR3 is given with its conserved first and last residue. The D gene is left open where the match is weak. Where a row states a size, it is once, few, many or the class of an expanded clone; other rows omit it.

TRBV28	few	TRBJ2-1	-	CASSSFQGYNEQFF	TGTGCCAGCAGTTCATTTCAGGGTTACAATGAGCAGTTCTTC
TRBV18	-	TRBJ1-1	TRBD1	CASSTKTGEVTEAFF	TGTGCCAGCTCGACGAAAACAGGGGAGGTCACTGAAGCTTTCTTT
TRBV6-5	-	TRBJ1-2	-	CASGGKYGYTF	TGTGCCAGCGGAGGGAAATATGGCTACACCTTC
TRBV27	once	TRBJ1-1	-	CASSFRQADTEAFF	TGTGCCAGCAGTTTTAGGCAGGCGGACACTGAAGCTTTCTTT
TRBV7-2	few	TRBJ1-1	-	CASSAVRAGEAFF	TGTGCCAGCAGCGCGGTGCGGGCGGGTGAAGCTTTCTTT
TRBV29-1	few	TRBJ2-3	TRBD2	CSVVGTSGRDTQYF	TGCAGCGTTGTGGGGACTAGCGGGAGGGATACGCAGTATTTT
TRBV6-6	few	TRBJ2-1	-	CASRGSEEQFF	TGTGCCAGCAGGGGATCGGAGGAGCAGTTCTTC
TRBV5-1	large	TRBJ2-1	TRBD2	CASSLVAGGSYNEQFF	TGCGCCAGCAGCTTGGTTGCGGGAGGGTCCTACAATGAGCAGTTCTTC
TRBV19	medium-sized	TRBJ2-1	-	CASSIQSSYNEQFF	TGTGCCAGTAGTATACAGAGCTCCTACAATGAGCAGTTCTTC
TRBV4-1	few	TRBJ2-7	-	CASSRWADTSSYEQYF	TGCGCCAGCAGCCGCTGGGCGGACACAAGCTCCTACGAGCAGTACTTC
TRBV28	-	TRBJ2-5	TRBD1	CASKGAGETQYF	TGTGCCAGCAAGGGGGCAGGGGAGACCCAGTACTTC
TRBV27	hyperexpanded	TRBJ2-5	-	CASSLGQGYQETQYF	TGTGCCAGCAGTTTAGGTCAGGGATACCAAGAGACCCAGTACTTC
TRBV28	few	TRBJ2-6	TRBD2	CASAPGGTGANVLTF	TGTGCCAGCGCCCCCGGGGGGACTGGGGCCAACGTCCTGACTTTC
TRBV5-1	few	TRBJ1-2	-	CASSGGTNYGYTF	TGCGCCAGCAGTGGGGGTACTAACTATGGCTACACCTTC
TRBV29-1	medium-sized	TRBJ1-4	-	CSVDQGREKLFF	TGCAGCGTTGACCAGGGAAGGGAAAAACTGTTTTTT
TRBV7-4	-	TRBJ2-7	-	CASSRGGAYEQYF	TGTGCCAGCAGCCGGGGAGGAGCCTACGAGCAGTACTTC
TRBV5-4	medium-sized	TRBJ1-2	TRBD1	CASSPIQTGTNYGYTF	TGTGCCAGCAGCCCCATTCAGACAGGGACTAACTATGGCTACACCTTC
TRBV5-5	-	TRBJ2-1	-	CASSWTDSSYNEQFF	TGTGCCAGCAGCTGGACAGATAGCTCCTACAATGAGCAGTTCTTC
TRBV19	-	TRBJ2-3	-	CASSSDRGGTDTQYF	TGTGCCAGTAGTTCGGATAGGGGTGGCACAGATACGCAGTATTTT
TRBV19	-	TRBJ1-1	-	CASNKGGENTEAFF	TGTGCCAGTAACAAGGGCGGTGAAAACACTGAAGCTTTCTTT
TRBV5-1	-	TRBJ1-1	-	CASSLAKDSLIWENTEAFF	TGCGCCAGCAGCTTGGCTAAGGACAGCCTAATTTGGGAAAACACTGAAGCTTTCTTT
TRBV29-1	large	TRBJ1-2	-	CSVVYGANYGYTF	TGCAGCGTTGTTTACGGAGCTAACTATGGCTACACCTTC
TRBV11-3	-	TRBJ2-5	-	CASSLAGAGAYQETQYF	TGTGCCAGCAGCTTGGCGGGGGCAGGGGCGTACCAAGAGACCCAGTACTTC
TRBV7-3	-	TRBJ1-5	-	CASSLAGRNQPQHF	TGTGCCAGCAGCTTAGCGGGGAGGAATCAGCCCCAGCATTTT
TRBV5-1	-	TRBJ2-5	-	CASSLYMLETQYF	TGCGCCAGCAGCTTATATATGTTGGAGACCCAGTACTTC
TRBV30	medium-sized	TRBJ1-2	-	CAWKVGNYGYTF	TGTGCCTGGAAAGTCGGAAACTATGGCTACACCTTC
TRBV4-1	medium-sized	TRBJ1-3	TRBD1	CASSQLGQGARNTIYF	TGCGCCAGCAGCCAACTGGGACAGGGGGCAAGAAACACCATATATTTT
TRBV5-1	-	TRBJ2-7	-	CASSRDFSYEQYF	TGCGCCAGCAGCAGGGACTTCTCCTACGAGCAGTACTTC
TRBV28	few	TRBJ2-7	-	CASRVESYEQYF	TGTGCCAGCAGGGTGGAATCCTACGAGCAGTACTTC
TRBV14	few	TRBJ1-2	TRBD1	CASSQDQGALYGYTF	TGTGCCAGCAGCCAAGATCAGGGGGCGCTCTATGGCTACACCTTC
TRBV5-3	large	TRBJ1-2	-	CARSPRRGSYGYTF	TGTGCCAGAAGCCCCCGCCGGGGGAGCTATGGCTACACCTTC
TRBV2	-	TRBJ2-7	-	CASTLTGSYEQYF	TGTGCCAGCACCTTGACAGGATCCTACGAGCAGTACTTC
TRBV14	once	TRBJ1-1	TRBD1	CASSQDQGAEAFF	TGTGCCAGCAGCCAAGATCAGGGGGCAGAAGCTTTCTTT
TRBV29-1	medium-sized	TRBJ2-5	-	CSVHFSGNQETQYF	TGCAGCGTCCACTTTAGCGGAAACCAAGAGACCCAGTACTTC
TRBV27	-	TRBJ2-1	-	CASSGGSGRENEQFF	TGTGCCAGCAGCGGGGGATCGGGGCGGGAAAATGAGCAGTTCTTC
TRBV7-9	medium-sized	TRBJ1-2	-	CATLAAGPGGYTF	TGTGCCACCCTAGCGGCGGGCCCCGGGGGCTACACCTTC
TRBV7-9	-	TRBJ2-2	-	CASSPGGGRPTGELFF	TGTGCCAGCAGCCCTGGCGGGGGCCGCCCCACCGGGGAGCTGTTTTTT
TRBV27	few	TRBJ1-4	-	CASTGGGSNEKLFF	TGTGCCAGCACCGGGGGAGGGTCGAATGAAAAACTGTTTTTT
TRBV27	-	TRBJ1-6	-	CASSSPGKGGSPLHF	TGTGCCAGCAGTAGCCCAGGGAAGGGGGGTTCACCCCTCCACTTT
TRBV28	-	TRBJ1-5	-	CASNPAGPDQPQHF	TGTGCCAGCAACCCTGCGGGCCCCGATCAGCCCCAGCATTTT
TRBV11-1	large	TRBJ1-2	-	CASSLNLGDGYTF	TGTGCCAGCAGCTTGAACTTAGGGGATGGCTACACCTTC
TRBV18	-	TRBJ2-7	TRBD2	CASSPFGAGVVREQYF	TGTGCCAGCTCACCCTTTGGGGCGGGAGTAGTGAGGGAGCAGTACTTC
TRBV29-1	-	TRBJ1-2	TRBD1	CSSEGQGSGGYTF	TGCAGCTCAGAGGGACAGGGTAGTGGTGGCTACACCTTC
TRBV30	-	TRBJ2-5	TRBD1	CAWSRTGGPQETQYF	TGTGCCTGGAGTCGGACAGGGGGCCCCCAAGAGACCCAGTACTTC
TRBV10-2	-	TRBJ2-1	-	CASNSFRTLYNEQFF	TGCGCCAGCAACTCCTTTCGGACCCTATACAATGAGCAGTTCTTC
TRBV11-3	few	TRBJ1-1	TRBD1	CASSSWTGGPLNTEAFF	TGTGCCAGCAGCTCCTGGACAGGGGGCCCCCTGAACACTGAAGCTTTCTTT
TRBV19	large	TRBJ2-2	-	CASSSPNTGELFF	TGTGCCAGTAGTTCACCTAACACCGGGGAGCTGTTTTTT
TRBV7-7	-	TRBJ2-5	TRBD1	CASSFGQGGQETQYF	TGTGCCAGCAGCTTTGGACAGGGCGGGCAAGAGACCCAGTACTTC
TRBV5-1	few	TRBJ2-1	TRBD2	CASSRGGLAGVDEQFF	TGCGCCAGCAGCCGAGGGGGGCTAGCGGGAGTCGATGAGCAGTTCTTC
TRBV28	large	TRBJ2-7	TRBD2	CASRPSGRTLEQYF	TGTGCCAGCAGACCTAGCGGGAGGACCCTCGAGCAGTACTTC
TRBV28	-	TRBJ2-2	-	CASSPILGTPNTGELFF	TGTGCCAGCAGTCCTATCCTCGGGACACCGAACACCGGGGAGCTGTTTTTT
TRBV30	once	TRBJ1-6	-	CACARGLESPLHF	TGTGCCTGTGCCAGGGGCTTGGAATCACCCCTCCACTTT
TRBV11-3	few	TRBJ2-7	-	CASSPSSGPYEQYF	TGTGCCAGCAGCCCCTCCAGCGGTCCCTACGAGCAGTACTTC
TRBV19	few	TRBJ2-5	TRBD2	CASRGGGLETQYF	TGTGCCAGCCGGGGGGGAGGATTAGAGACCCAGTACTTC